These T cell receptor beta chains were read from a single sample in a study of T cells in Graves' hyperthyroidism and ophthalmopathy. TCRdb re-analysed the multiplex PCR reads in MiXCR, keeping a single row per CDR3 protein. The table has roughly 660,000 distinct CDR3 sequences, 15% to 20% seen once; the top ten hold roughly a sixth. Sequenced sample: blood. Receptor source: a man between 50 and 59 years old with Graves' hyperthyroidism. The CDR3 runs from the conserved cysteine through the conserved F or W. The D gene is left open where the match is weak. Size is stated for part of the rows, as once, few or many counts, or as a class when the clone is expanded.

>TRBJ2-7|TRBV6-1|TRBD2|many
CASSELREGLEQYF
TGTGCCAGCAGTGAATTACGGGAGGGCCTCGAGCAGTACTTC
>TRBJ2-2|TRBV24-1|TRBD2|few
CATSGHLAGGNTGELFF
TGTGCCACCAGTGGCCATCTAGCGGGAGGGAACACCGGGGAGCTGTTTTTT
>TRBJ1-1|TRBV10-3|NA|many
CATTGNTEAFF
TGTGCCACAACAGGAAACACTGAAGCTTTCTTT
>TRBJ1-5|TRBV4-3|NA|few
CASSQDIYQPQHF
TGCGCCAGCAGCCAAGACATTTATCAGCCCCAGCATTTT
>TRBJ2-7|TRBV20-1|TRBD1|NA
CSAELKAGGGRYEQYF
TGCAGTGCCGAGCTTAAAGCAGGGGGCGGTCGCTACGAGCAGTACTTC
>TRBJ1-2|TRBV2|TRBD1|many
CASSQTGSGYTF
TGTGCCAGCAGCCAGACAGGGTCTGGCTACACCTTC
>TRBJ2-7|TRBV7-2|TRBD1|NA
CASSFQGVGPWAEQYF
TGTGCCAGCAGCTTCCAGGGGGTCGGACCCTGGGCCGAGCAGTACTTC
>TRBJ2-7|TRBV28|TRBD2|many
CASSLLREANYEQYF
TGTGCCAGCAGTTTATTGCGGGAGGCGAACTACGAGCAGTACTTC
>TRBJ2-5|TRBV27|NA|many
CASRLGWSGTQETQYF
TGTGCCAGTCGCCTAGGATGGTCGGGAACCCAAGAGACCCAGTACTTC
>TRBJ2-7|TRBV7-2|TRBD2|many
CASSPPGLASSYEQYF
TGTGCCAGCAGCCCCCCCGGACTAGCGTCTTCCTACGAGCAGTACTTC
>TRBJ1-1|TRBV5-1|NA|many
CASSLEGVPEAFF
TGCGCCAGCAGCTTGGAAGGAGTTCCGGAAGCTTTCTTT
>TRBJ2-7|TRBV4-1|TRBD2|NA
CASSLSRGLVYEQYF
TGCGCCAGCAGCCTTTCACGCGGACTAGTCTACGAGCAGTACTTC
>TRBJ1-2|TRBV2|NA|many
CASSERGPKAYGYTF
TGTGCCAGCAGTGAAAGGGGCCCAAAGGCCTATGGCTACACCTTC
>TRBJ2-7|TRBV11-1|TRBD2|few
CASSLYSVAGKDYGQYF
TGTGCCAGCAGCTTATACTCGGTAGCGGGAAAGGACTACGGGCAGTACTTC
>TRBJ1-1|TRBV28|NA|NA
CASSFWGEAEAFF
TGTGCCAGCAGTTTTTGGGGGGAGGCTGAAGCTTTCTTT
>TRBJ2-1|TRBV27|TRBD2|many
CASSLFGRAWDEQFF
TGTGCCAGCAGTTTATTCGGGAGGGCATGGGATGAGCAGTTCTTC
>TRBJ2-1|TRBV7-9|NA|NA
CASSSQGVSNEQFF
TGTGCCAGCAGCTCACAGGGAGTTAGCAATGAGCAGTTCTTC
>TRBJ2-2|TRBV3-1|TRBD1|few
CASSKLGTGSTGELFF
TGTGCCAGCAGCAAGCTGGGGACAGGGAGCACCGGGGAGCTGTTTTTT